Sequencing of this T cell receptor beta chain was carried out in a study of T cell changes during pregnancy in multiple sclerosis. The CDR3 is 17 amino acids. V lost 0 bases and J lost 0, with 15 bases in between. Germline V gene data show CDR1 as SGDLS and CDR2 as YYNGEE. Method: immunoSEQ multiplex PCR; TCRdb's copy keeps in-frame clones and lacks some. The repertoire has tens of thousands of clones, approximately 90% of them found once; the top ten carry around 2%. This clone showed up just once. This chain links TRBV9 with TRBJ1-2; D may be TRBD1 (5 bases). This sample comprised peripheral blood, obtained in the first trimester of pregnancy. The source of this sequence is a female donor in good health, enrolled as a control in a pregnancy study. CDR3 in DNA: TGTGCCAGCAGCGTAGGGTTTAGGGGCAGAGCTAACTATGGCTACACCTTC. This codes for CASSVGFRGRANYGYTF.